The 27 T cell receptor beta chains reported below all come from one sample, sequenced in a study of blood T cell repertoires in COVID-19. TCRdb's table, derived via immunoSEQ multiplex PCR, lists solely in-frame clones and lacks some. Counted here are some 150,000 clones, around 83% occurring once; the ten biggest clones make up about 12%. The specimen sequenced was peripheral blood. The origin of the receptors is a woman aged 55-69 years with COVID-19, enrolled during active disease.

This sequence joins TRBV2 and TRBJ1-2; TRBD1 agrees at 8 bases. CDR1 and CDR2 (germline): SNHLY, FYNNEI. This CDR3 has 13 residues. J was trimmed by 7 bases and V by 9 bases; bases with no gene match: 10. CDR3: CARSTGAGTGYTF. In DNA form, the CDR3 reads TGTGCCAGATCGACAGGGGCCGGGACTGGCTACACCTTC.

CDR3 in amino acids: CASSPRTGGLYEQYF. The CDR3 coding sequence is TGTGCCAGCAGTCCCCGGACAGGGGGCCTCTACGAGCAGTACTTC. The gene calls are TRBV27 and TRBJ2-7; 11 bases align to TRBD1. The CDR3 has 15 residues. V was pared by 5 bases and J by 3 bases, with 6 bases of the junction left unmatched. Germline V gene lookup returns CDR1 MNHEY and CDR2 SMNVEV (reference sequence).

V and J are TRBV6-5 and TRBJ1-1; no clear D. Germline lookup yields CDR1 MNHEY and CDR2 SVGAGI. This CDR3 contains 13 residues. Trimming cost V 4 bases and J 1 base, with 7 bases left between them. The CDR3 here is CASSSHGNTEAFF. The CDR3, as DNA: TGTGCCAGCAGTTCCCACGGGAACACTGAAGCTTTCTTT.

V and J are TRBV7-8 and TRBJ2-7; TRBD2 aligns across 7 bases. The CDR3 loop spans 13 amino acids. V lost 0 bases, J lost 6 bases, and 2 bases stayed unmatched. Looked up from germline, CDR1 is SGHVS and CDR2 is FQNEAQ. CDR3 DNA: TGTGCCAGCAGCTTAGCATCGGGAGGCGAGCAGTACGTC. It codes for CASSLASGGEQYV.

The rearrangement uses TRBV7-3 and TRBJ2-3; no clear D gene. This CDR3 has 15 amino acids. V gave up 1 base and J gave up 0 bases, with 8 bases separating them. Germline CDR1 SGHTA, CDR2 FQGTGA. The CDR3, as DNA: TGTGCCAGCAGCTTAAGGGCAGCTAGCACAGATACGCAGTATTTT. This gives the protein CASSLRAASTDTQYF.

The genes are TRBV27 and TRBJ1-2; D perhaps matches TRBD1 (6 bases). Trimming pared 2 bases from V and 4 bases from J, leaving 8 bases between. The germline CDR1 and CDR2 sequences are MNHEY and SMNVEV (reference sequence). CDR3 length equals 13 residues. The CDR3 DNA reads TGTGCCAGCAGTTTAAACAGGGCCTATGGCTACACCTTC. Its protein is CASSLNRAYGYTF.

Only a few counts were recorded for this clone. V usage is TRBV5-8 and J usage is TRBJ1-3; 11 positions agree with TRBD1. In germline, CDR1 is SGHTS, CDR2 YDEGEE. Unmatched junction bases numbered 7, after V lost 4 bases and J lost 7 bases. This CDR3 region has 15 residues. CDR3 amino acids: CASSRGDRGINTIYF. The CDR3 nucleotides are TGTGCCAGCAGCAGAGGGGACAGGGGGATTAACACCATATATTTT. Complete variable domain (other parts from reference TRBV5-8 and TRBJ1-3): EAGVTQSPTHLIKTRGQQATLRCSPISGHTSVYWYQQALGLGLQFLLWYDEGEERNRGNFPPRFSGRQFPNYSSELNVNALELEDSALYLCASSRGDRGINTIYFGEGSWLTVV.

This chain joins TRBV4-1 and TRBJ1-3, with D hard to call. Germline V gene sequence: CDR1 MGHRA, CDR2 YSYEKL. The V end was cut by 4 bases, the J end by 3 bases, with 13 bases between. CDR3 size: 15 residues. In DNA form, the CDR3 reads TGCGCCAGCAGCCCGACCGGCGCAGGTGGAAACACCATATATTTT. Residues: CASSPTGAGGNTIYF.

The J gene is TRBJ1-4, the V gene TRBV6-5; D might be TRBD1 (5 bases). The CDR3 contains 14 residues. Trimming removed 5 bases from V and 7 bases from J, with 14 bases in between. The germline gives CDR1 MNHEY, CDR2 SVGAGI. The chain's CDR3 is CASSRRGAGEKLFF. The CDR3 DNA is TGTGCCAGCAGTCGTCGCGGGGCGGGTGAAAAACTGTTTTTT.

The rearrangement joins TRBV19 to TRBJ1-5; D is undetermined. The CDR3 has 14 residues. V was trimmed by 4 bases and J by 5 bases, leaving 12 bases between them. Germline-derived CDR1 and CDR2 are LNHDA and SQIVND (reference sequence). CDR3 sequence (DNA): TGTGCCAGTAGTAGTTGGGAGAAGGATCAGCCCCAGCATTTT. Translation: CASSSWEKDQPQHF.

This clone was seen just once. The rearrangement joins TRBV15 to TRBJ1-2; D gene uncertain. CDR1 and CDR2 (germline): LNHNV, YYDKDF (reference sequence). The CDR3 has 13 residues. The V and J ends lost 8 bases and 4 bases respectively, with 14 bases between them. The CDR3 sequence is CATDIDRLYGYTF. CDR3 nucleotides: TGTGCCACCGATATAGATAGACTCTATGGCTACACCTTC.

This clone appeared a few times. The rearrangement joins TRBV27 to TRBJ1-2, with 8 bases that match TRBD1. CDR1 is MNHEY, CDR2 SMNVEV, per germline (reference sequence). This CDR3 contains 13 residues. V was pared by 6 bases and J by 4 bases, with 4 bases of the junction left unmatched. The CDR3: CASSSTGAYGYTF. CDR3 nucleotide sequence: TGTGCCAGCAGCTCGACAGGGGCCTATGGCTACACCTTC.

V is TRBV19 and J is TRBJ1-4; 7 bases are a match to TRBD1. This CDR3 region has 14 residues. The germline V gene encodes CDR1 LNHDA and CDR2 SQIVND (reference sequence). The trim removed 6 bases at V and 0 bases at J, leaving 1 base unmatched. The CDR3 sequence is CASRGTATNEKLFF. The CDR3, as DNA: TGTGCCAGTAGGGGGACAGCAACTAATGAAAAACTGTTTTTT.

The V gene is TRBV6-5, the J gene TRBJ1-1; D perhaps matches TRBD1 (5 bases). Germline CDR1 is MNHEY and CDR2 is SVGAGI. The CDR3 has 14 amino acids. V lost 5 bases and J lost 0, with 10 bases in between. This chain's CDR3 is CASSPGLLNTEAFF. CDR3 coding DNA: TGTGCCAGCAGTCCGGGACTCCTGAACACTGAAGCTTTCTTT.

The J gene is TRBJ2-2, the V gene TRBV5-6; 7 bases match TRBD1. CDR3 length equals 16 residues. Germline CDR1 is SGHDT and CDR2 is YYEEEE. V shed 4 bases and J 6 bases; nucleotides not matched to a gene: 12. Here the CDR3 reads CASSLLRQGVAGELFF. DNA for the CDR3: TGTGCCAGCAGCCTTCTCCGGCAGGGGGTCGCCGGGGAGCTGTTTTTT.

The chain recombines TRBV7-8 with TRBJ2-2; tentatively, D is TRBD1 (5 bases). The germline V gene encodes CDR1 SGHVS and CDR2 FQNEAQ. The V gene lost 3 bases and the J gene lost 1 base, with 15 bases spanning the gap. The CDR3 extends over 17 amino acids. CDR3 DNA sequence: TGTGCCAGCAGCTTGGCAAGTGGGGCTCGGAACACCGGGGAGCTGTTTTTT. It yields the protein CASSLASGARNTGELFF.

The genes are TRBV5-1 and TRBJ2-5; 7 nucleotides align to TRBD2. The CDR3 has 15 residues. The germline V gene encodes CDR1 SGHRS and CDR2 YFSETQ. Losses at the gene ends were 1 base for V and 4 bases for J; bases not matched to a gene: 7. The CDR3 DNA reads TGCGCCAGCAGCTTGCGGACCTCGGGAGGAGAGACCCAGTACTTC. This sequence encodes CASSLRTSGGETQYF. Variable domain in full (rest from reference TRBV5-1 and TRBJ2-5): KAGVTQTPRYLIKTRGQQVTLSCSPISGHRSVSWYQQTPGQGLQFLFEYFSETQRNKGNFPGRFSGRQFSNSRSEMNVSTLELGDSALYLCASSLRTSGGETQYFGPGTRLLVL.

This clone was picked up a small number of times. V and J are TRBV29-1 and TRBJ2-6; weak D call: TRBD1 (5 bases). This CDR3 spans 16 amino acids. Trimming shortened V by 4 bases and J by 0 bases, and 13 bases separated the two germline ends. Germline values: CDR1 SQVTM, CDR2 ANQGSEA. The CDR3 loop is CSVATDVNSGANVLTF. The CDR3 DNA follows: TGCAGCGTTGCGACAGATGTAAACTCTGGGGCCAACGTCCTGACTTTC.

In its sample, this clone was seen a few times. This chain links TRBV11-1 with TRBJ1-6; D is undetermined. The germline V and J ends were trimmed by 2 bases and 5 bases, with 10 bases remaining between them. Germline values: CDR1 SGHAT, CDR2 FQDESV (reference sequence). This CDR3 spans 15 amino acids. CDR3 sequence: CASSLIGGDNSPLHF. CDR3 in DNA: TGTGCCAGCAGCTTAATCGGCGGGGATAATTCACCCCTCCACTTT.

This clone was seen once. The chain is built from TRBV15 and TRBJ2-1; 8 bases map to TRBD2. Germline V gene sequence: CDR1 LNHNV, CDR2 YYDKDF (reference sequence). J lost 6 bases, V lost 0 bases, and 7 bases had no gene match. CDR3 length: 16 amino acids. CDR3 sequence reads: CATSREPGGLPNEQFF. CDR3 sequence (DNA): TGTGCCACCAGCAGAGAACCGGGAGGGCTTCCCAATGAGCAGTTCTTC. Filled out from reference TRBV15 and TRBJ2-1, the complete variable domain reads DAMVIQNPRYQVTQFGKPVTLSCSQTLNHNVMYWYQQKSSQAPKLLFHYYDKDFNNEADTPDNFQSRRPNTSFCFLDIRSPGLGDTAMYLCATSREPGGLPNEQFFGPGTRLTVL.

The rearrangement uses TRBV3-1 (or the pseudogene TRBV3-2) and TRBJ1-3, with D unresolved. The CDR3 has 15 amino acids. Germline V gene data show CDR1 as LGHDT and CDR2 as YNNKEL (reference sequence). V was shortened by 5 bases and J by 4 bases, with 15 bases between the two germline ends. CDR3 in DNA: TGTGCCAGCAGCTCGGGGATTTCGGCGGGAAACACCATATATTTT. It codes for CASSSGISAGNTIYF.

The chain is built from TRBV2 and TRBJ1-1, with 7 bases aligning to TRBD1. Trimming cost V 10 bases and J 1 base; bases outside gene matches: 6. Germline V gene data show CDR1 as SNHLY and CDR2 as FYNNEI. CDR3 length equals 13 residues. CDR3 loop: CATTGVENTEAFF. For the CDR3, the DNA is TGTGCCACCACAGGGGTTGAGAACACTGAAGCTTTCTTT.

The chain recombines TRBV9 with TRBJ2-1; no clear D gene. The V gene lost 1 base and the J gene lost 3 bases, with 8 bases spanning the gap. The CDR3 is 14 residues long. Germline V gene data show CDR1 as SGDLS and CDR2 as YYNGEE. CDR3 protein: CASSVSGFYNEQFF. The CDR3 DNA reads TGTGCCAGCAGCGTATCCGGGTTCTACAATGAGCAGTTCTTC.

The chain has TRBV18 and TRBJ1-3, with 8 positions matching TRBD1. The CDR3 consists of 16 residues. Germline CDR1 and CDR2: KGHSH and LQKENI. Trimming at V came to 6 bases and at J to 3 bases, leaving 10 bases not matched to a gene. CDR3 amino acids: CASSPVQGARGNTIYF. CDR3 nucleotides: TGTGCCAGCTCCCCGGTGCAGGGGGCGCGTGGAAACACCATATATTTT.

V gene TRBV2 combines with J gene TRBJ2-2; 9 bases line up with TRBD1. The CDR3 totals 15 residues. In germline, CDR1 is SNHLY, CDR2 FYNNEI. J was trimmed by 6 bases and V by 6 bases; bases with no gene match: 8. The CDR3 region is CASSPGQGGAGELFF. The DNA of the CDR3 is TGTGCCAGCAGCCCGGGACAGGGTGGCGCCGGGGAGCTGTTTTTT.

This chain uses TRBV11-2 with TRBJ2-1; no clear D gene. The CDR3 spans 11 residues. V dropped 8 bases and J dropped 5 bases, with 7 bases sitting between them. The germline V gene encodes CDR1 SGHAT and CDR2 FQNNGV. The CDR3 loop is CASGKHNEQFF. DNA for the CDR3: TGTGCCAGCGGTAAGCACAATGAGCAGTTCTTC.

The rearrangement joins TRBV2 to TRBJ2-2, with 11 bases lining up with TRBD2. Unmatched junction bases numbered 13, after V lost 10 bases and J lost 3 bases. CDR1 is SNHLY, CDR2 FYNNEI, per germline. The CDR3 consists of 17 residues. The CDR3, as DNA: TGTGCCACCGACCACCCCGCTAGCGGGAGGTACACCGGGGAGCTGTTTTTT. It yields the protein CATDHPASGRYTGELFF.